These 27 T cell receptor beta chains were all obtained from the same sample, sequenced in a study of long-term antiretroviral therapy in people with HIV. Version v3.0 of the immunoSEQ assay ran at survey level. Profiled with immunoSEQ multiplex PCR; TCRdb holds only in-frame clones, not every one. The sample shows 13,000 to 15,000 clones, about 82% of them seen only once. The sequencing used unsorted PBMCs, collected 1.8 years before starting antiretroviral therapy. These receptors all come from a middle-aged woman with HIV.

This clone has more than one count but fewer than ten. This chain connects TRBV15 to TRBJ2-7, with D perhaps TRBD1 (5 bases). Germline CDR1 and CDR2: LNHNV and YYDKDF (reference sequence). This CDR3 is 13 amino acids long. V was clipped by 5 bases and J by 4 bases, with 12 bases between them. CDR3 region: CATSWGVGYEQYF. Here the CDR3 DNA reads TGTGCCACCAGCTGGGGCGTTGGATACGAGCAGTACTTC. Variable domain in full (rest from reference TRBV15 and TRBJ2-7): DAMVIQNPRYQVTQFGKPVTLSCSQTLNHNVMYWYQQKSSQAPKLLFHYYDKDFNNEADTPDNFQSRRPNTSFCFLDIRSPGLGDTAMYLCATSWGVGYEQYFGPGTRLTVT.

By share, this clone ranks as medium-sized. The rearrangement links TRBV5-1 to TRBJ2-1, with 10 bases aligning to TRBD2. CDR3 length equals 16 residues. Trimming removed 1 base from V and 6 bases from J; junction bases left unmatched: 7. Per the germline V gene, CDR1 is SGHRS and CDR2 is YFSETQ. The CDR3 coding sequence is TGCGCCAGCAGCTTGCCCAGCGGGAGGGCCAGCAATGAGCAGTTCTTC. Translated, it gives CASSLPSGRASNEQFF.

This chain uses TRBV4-1 with TRBJ2-7, with 13 bases fitting TRBD2. The CDR3 extends over 14 amino acids. The junction had 3 bases not matched to a gene; V was cut back by 5 bases and J by 5 bases. Germline loops: CDR1 MGHRA, CDR2 YSYEKL. The CDR3 reads CASSATSGRDEQYF. The CDR3 coding sequence is TGCGCCAGCAGCGCCACTAGCGGGAGGGACGAGCAGTACTTC.

The rearrangement links TRBV23-1 to TRBJ1-2; TRBD1 is a possible D gene (6 bases). TRBV23-1 carries the ORF label, with uncertain function. Trimming pared 3 bases from V and 2 bases from J, leaving 19 bases between. The CDR3 covers 17 residues. The CDR3: CASSHHNRDIRNYGYTF. The CDR3 region has the DNA TGCGCCAGCAGTCACCACAACCGGGACATTAGAAACTATGGCTACACCTTC.

The rearrangement links TRBV9 to TRBJ1-1, with 8 bases that match TRBD1. This CDR3 spans 14 amino acids. V was pared by 6 bases and J by 4 bases, with 8 bases of the junction left unmatched. Germline CDR1 SGDLS, CDR2 YYNGEE. Written as DNA, the CDR3 is TGTGCCAGCACCAAGGACAGGGACGGCACTGAAGCTTTCTTT. It codes for CASTKDRDGTEAFF.

The chain employs TRBV5-1 and TRBJ2-5; weak D call: TRBD2 (5 bases). Germline values: CDR1 SGHRS, CDR2 YFSETQ. The CDR3 runs to 15 residues. Trimming removed 4 bases at V and 3 bases at J, with 16 bases between. The CDR3 coding sequence is TGCGCCAGCAGCCCTGGACTCCCCCCAGAAGAGACCCAGTACTTC. Its translation is CASSPGLPPEETQYF.

The V and J genes are TRBV6-1 and TRBJ1-5; no clear D. In germline, CDR1 is MNHNS, CDR2 SASEGT. Trimming pared 5 bases from V and 5 bases from J, leaving 4 bases between. The length of the CDR3 is 11 residues. Written as DNA, the CDR3 is TGTGCCAGCAGTCTCGATCAGCCCCAGCATTTT. It encodes CASSLDQPQHF.

CDR3 protein: CASSFSGTTNEKLFF. CDR3 DNA sequence: TGTGCCAGCAGTTTTTCCGGGACCACTAATGAAAAACTGTTTTTT. The rearrangement uses TRBV2 and TRBJ1-4; maybe TRBD1 (5 bases). This CDR3 region has 15 residues. Looked up from germline, CDR1 is SNHLY and CDR2 is FYNNEI. V was cut by 5 bases and J by 2 bases, with 12 bases left in between.

In its sample, this clone was seen a few times. This chain uses TRBV5-4 with TRBJ2-6; the D call may be TRBD1 or TRBD2 (6 bases each). Looked up from germline, CDR1 is SGHNT and CDR2 is YYREEE (reference sequence). Trimming took 3 bases from V and 9 from J, leaving 10 bases between them. The CDR3 length is 13 residues. The CDR3 coding sequence is TGTGCCAGCAGCTCACAGGGACTCAACGTCCTGACTTTC. Amino acid sequence: CASSSQGLNVLTF.

The V and J genes are TRBV7-9 and TRBJ2-1; the match to TRBD2 covers 15 bases. Trimming took 4 bases from V and 4 from J; bases not matched to a gene: 5. This CDR3 contains 17 residues. The germline CDR1 and CDR2 sequences are SEHNR and FQNEAQ (reference sequence). The CDR3 DNA reads TGTGCCAGCAGCTCGGGACTAGCGGGAGGAGATTACAATGAGCAGTTCTTC. Its protein product is CASSSGLAGGDYNEQFF. Looking up the rest from reference TRBV7-9 and TRBJ2-1 gives the full variable domain: DTGVSQNPRHKITKRGQNVTFRCDPISEHNRLYWYRQTLGQGPEFLTYFQNEAQLEKSRLLSDRFSAERPKGSFSTLEIQRTEQGDSAMYLCASSSGLAGGDYNEQFFGPGTRLTVL.

V and J are TRBV27 and TRBJ2-3, with 8 bases fitting TRBD2. The J segment lost 7 bases and the V segment lost 2 bases, leaving 2 bases of the junction unmatched. The CDR3 runs to 13 residues. Germline V lookup: CDR1 MNHEY, CDR2 SMNVEV (reference sequence). CDR3 amino acids: CASSLAGGYTQYF. CDR3 bases: TGTGCCAGCAGTTTAGCGGGAGGCTATACGCAGTATTTT.

This chain joins TRBV14 and TRBJ2-7; 8 nucleotides align to TRBD2. CDR3 length: 15 amino acids. Germline-derived CDR1 and CDR2 are SGHDN and FVKESK. The V gene end was trimmed by 3 bases and the J gene end by 3 bases; junction bases not matched to a gene: 7. DNA of the CDR3: TGTGCCAGCAGCCAGGCCGGGACTAGATACTACGAGCAGTACTTC. This sequence encodes CASSQAGTRYYEQYF. Variable domain in full (rest from reference TRBV14 and TRBJ2-7): EAGVTQFPSHSVIEKGQTVTLRCDPISGHDNLYWYRRVMGKEIKFLLHFVKESKQDESGMPNNRFLAERTGGTYSTLKVQPAELEDSGVYFCASSQAGTRYYEQYFGPGTRLTVT.

The J gene is TRBJ2-7, the V gene TRBV5-1; a weak D match, TRBD2 (6 bases). Germline V gene lookup returns CDR1 SGHRS and CDR2 YFSETQ. V lost 7 bases and J 0 bases, leaving 11 bases between the germline ends. The CDR3 consists of 13 residues. CDR3 coding DNA: TGCGCCAGCCGGACTACGACCTCCTACGAGCAGTACTTC. Translation: CASRTTTSYEQYF.

The chain recombines TRBV21-1 with TRBJ2-5; the DNA was not compared with TRBD2, the D call given in the table. TRBV21-1 has pseudogene status. This CDR3 spans 14 amino acids. In DNA form, the CDR3 reads TGTGCCAGCAGCAAAGATGAGGCTCAAGAGACCCAGTACTTC. Translating it yields CASSKDEAQETQYF.

This sequence joins TRBV4-1 and TRBJ1-1; D is unclear. This CDR3 is 14 amino acids long. Germline values: CDR1 MGHRA, CDR2 YSYEKL. V was clipped by 3 bases and J by 5 bases, with 13 bases between them. The CDR3 coding sequence is TGCGCCAGCAGCCATGGGGTTCCGATAACTGAAGCTTTCTTT. Residues: CASSHGVPITEAFF.

CDR3 sequence reads: CASSPPGPSWTEAFF. Written as DNA, the CDR3 is TGTGCCAGCTCACCACCGGGACCTTCTTGGACTGAAGCTTTCTTT. The V gene is TRBV18, the J gene TRBJ1-1; perhaps TRBD1 as D (5 bases). The V gene's germline CDR1 is KGHSH and CDR2 LQKENI. The CDR3 extends over 15 amino acids. The V end was cut by 0 bases, the J end by 5 bases, with 13 bases between.

V usage is TRBV5-4 and J usage is TRBJ2-7; D may be TRBD1 (5 bases). The germline CDR1 and CDR2 sequences are SGHNT and YYREEE (reference sequence). This CDR3 region has 14 residues. Trimming removed 2 bases from V and 2 bases from J, with 11 bases in between. CDR3 region: CASSFQGTTYEQYF. CDR3 DNA sequence: TGTGCCAGCAGCTTCCAGGGTACGACCTACGAGCAGTACTTC.

V and J are TRBV7-3 and TRBJ1-2, with TRBD1 as a possible D gene (5 bases). The CDR3 consists of 14 residues. V lost 5 bases and J 2 bases, leaving 12 bases between the germline ends. CDR1 SGHTA and CDR2 FQGTGA come from the germline V gene. Here the CDR3 DNA reads TGTGCCAGCAGCCAAACAGGCGAAAACTATGGCTACACCTTC. Translated, it gives CASSQTGENYGYTF.

This sequence joins TRBV6-5 and TRBJ2-1, with 7 nucleotides matching TRBD1. The V gene end was trimmed by 6 bases and the J gene end by 2 bases; junction bases not matched to a gene: 1. Per the germline V gene, CDR1 is MNHEY and CDR2 is SVGAGI. The CDR3 has 13 amino acids. The CDR3 DNA is TGTGCCAGCAGGGGGACAGCCTACAATGAGCAGTTCTTC. Its protein is CASRGTAYNEQFF.

The CDR3 DNA is TGTGCCAGCAGTTTAACGGACAGGGGTTACGAGCAGTACTTC. Protein product: CASSLTDRGYEQYF. The chain carries TRBV6-5 and TRBJ2-7; 9 nucleotides match TRBD1. Germline CDR1 and CDR2: MNHEY and SVGAGI. The CDR3 has 14 residues. Unmatched junction bases numbered 5, after V lost 4 bases and J lost 4 bases.

The rearrangement joins TRBV5-4 to TRBJ2-5; D not resolved. V lost 0 bases to trimming and J lost 3 bases, with 9 bases between them. From germline, CDR1 is SGHNT and CDR2 YYREEE (reference sequence). This CDR3 spans 14 amino acids. CDR3 DNA sequence: TGTGCCAGCAGCTTGGCCTCCAGTGAAGAGACCCAGTACTTC. Translating it yields CASSLASSEETQYF.

This clone was picked up a small number of times. The V and J genes are TRBV2 and TRBJ1-5; D unresolved. The CDR3 covers 14 residues. Trimming took 7 bases from V and 2 from J, leaving 12 bases between them. Germline assignment: CDR1 SNHLY and CDR2 FYNNEI. CDR3 residues: CASTQDGGNQPQHF. The CDR3 DNA reads TGTGCCAGCACGCAGGACGGGGGCAATCAGCCCCAGCATTTT.

This clone has more than one count but fewer than ten. The CDR3 protein is CASSERNSYEQYF. DNA for the CDR3: TGCGCCAGCAGCGAACGTAACTCCTACGAGCAGTACTTC. The V and J genes are TRBV4-3 and TRBJ2-7; D unresolved. CDR3 size: 13 residues. Germline assignment: CDR1 LGHNA and CDR2 YSLEER. Trimming stripped 5 bases from V and 0 bases from J, with 8 bases between.

This chain connects TRBV7-9 to TRBJ1-2; TRBD1 is a possible D gene (5 bases). The germline gives CDR1 SEHNR, CDR2 FQNEAQ (reference sequence). This CDR3 has 14 amino acids. V was clipped by 5 bases and J by 5 bases, with 15 bases between them. The CDR3 nucleotides are TGTGCCAGCAGCCCGGGGACTTCTTTATATGGCTACACCTTC. It specifies CASSPGTSLYGYTF.

The chain carries TRBV5-6 and TRBJ1-2; weak D call: TRBD1 (5 bases). This CDR3 comprises 15 residues. The V gene's germline CDR1 is SGHDT and CDR2 YYEEEE. The germline V and J ends were trimmed by 3 bases and 1 base, with 13 bases remaining between them. In nucleotides, the CDR3 is TGTGCCAGCAGCTCAGGTCCGGGACGTAACTATGGCTACACCTTC. Its translation: CASSSGPGRNYGYTF. Full variable domain (outside the CDR3, taken from reference TRBV5-6 and TRBJ1-2): DAGVTQSPTHLIKTRGQQVTLRCSPKSGHDTVSWYQQALGQGPQFIFQYYEEEERQRGNFPDRFSGHQFPNYSSELNVNALLLGDSALYLCASSSGPGRNYGYTFGSGTRLTVV.

This chain uses TRBV5-8 with TRBJ2-7; TRBD1 might be the D (5 bases). Germline CDR1 reads SGHTS; CDR2 reads YDEGEE. Trimming cost V 0 bases and J 0 bases, with 7 bases left between them. This CDR3 is built from 14 residues. The CDR3 reads CASSLGDSSYEQYF. In nucleotides, the CDR3 is TGTGCCAGCAGCTTGGGCGACAGCTCCTACGAGCAGTACTTC.

The chain has TRBV25-1 and TRBJ2-2; D is unresolved. The CDR3 length is 12 residues. CDR1 MGHDK and CDR2 SYGVNS come from the germline V gene. V gave up 2 bases and J gave up 2 bases, with 0 bases separating them. DNA of the CDR3: TGTGCCAGCAGTGAAAACACCGGGGAGCTGTTTTTT. It codes for CASSENTGELFF.